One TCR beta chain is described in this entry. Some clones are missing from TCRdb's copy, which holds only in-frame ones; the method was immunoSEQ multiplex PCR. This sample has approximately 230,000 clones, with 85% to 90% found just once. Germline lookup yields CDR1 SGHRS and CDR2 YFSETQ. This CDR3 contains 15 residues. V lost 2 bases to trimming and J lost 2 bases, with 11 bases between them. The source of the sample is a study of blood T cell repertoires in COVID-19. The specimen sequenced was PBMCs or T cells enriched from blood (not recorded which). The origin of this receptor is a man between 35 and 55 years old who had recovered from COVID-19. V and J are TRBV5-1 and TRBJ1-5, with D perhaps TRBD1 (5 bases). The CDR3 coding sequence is TGCGCCAGCAGCTTATCGGGGGTGGGCAATCAGCCCCAGCATTTT. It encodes CASSLSGVGNQPQHF.